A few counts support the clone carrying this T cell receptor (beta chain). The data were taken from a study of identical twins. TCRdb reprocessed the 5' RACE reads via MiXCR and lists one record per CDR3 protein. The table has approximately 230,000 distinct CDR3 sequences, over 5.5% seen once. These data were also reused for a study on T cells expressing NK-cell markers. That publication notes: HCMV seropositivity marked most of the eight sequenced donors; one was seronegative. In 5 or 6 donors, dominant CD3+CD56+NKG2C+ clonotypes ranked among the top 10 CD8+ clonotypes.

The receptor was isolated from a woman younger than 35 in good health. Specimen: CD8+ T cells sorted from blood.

CDR3 in amino acids: CASSPAGVNEQFF. In DNA, the CDR3 is TGTGCCAGCAGCCCTGCGGGAGTCAATGAGCAGTTCTTC. The chain links TRBV3-1 to TRBJ2-1, with 7 bases aligning to TRBD2. The germline gives CDR1 LGHDT, CDR2 YNNKEL (reference sequence). The CDR3 sequence is 13 residues long. J lost 6 bases, V lost 4 bases, and 3 bases had no gene match.